The 31 T cell receptor beta chains in this list originate from one sample, sequenced in a study of T cell responses to AZD1222 COVID-19 vaccine. The method was immunoSEQ multiplex PCR; TCRdb's version includes in-frame clones alone and lacks a portion of them. The sample consists of 150,000 to 200,000 clones, over 85% of them appearing once. Sequenced here: peripheral blood, sampled on day 0 of AZD1222 vaccination. The receptors derive from an adult in good health.

J is TRBJ2-7 and V is TRBV10-3, with 7 bases aligning to TRBD1. From germline, CDR1 is ENHRY and CDR2 SYGVKD. This CDR3 region has 17 residues. The J segment lost 4 bases and the V segment lost 2 bases, leaving 14 bases of the junction unmatched. The CDR3 bases are TGTGCCATCAGTGAGCCCACAGGGGTGGCGGGCCGTTACGAGCAGTACTTC. This sequence encodes CAISEPTGVAGRYEQYF.

The gene calls are TRBV18 and TRBJ1-1, with D uncertain. CDR1 is KGHSH, CDR2 LQKENI, per germline. The ends were cut back, 1 base at V and 6 bases at J, with 9 bases in the middle. This CDR3 region has 13 residues. The CDR3 DNA follows: TGTGCCAGCTCACCACGTTCCTTAGCTGAAGCTTTCTTT. It codes for CASSPRSLAEAFF.

The gene calls are TRBV18 and TRBJ1-1; D is possibly TRBD1 (6 bases). Deletions cut 3 bases from V and 5 bases from J, with 13 bases between. Germline V gene lookup returns CDR1 KGHSH and CDR2 LQKENI. This CDR3 spans 14 amino acids. CDR3 in DNA: TGTGCCAGCTCACCCGTGGGGGCTGAGACTGAAGCTTTCTTT. Translation: CASSPVGAETEAFF.

The chain combines TRBV10-2 with TRBJ1-1; D is unresolved. Trimming cost V 3 bases and J 3 bases, with 11 bases left between them. The length of the CDR3 is 14 residues. Germline CDR1 reads WSHSY; CDR2 reads SAAADI. CDR3 protein: CASSESGEDTEAFF. Here the CDR3 DNA reads TGCGCCAGCAGTGAAAGTGGGGAGGACACTGAAGCTTTCTTT.

The V and J genes are TRBV11-2 and TRBJ1-2, with D perhaps TRBD1 (6 bases). The CDR3 extends over 18 amino acids. Germline assignment: CDR1 SGHAT and CDR2 FQNNGV. The V end was cut by 3 bases, the J end by 0 bases, with 20 bases between. CDR3 region: CASSFPGERKSSNYGYTF. The CDR3 nucleotides are TGTGCCAGCAGCTTCCCAGGGGAGCGAAAGAGTTCTAACTATGGCTACACCTTC.

The chain links TRBV19 to TRBJ2-1; the match to TRBD2 covers 15 bases. J gave up 8 bases and V 9 bases, and 23 bases lay outside the gene matches. Germline values: CDR1 LNHDA, CDR2 SQIVND (reference sequence). CDR3 length equals 20 residues. CDR3 loop: CASENPGLAGGGRSPDEQFF. The CDR3 region has the DNA TGTGCCAGCGAAAATCCGGGACTAGCGGGGGGCGGGCGATCCCCCGATGAGCAGTTCTTC.

The chain links TRBV5-1 to TRBJ1-1; TRBD1 aligns across 8 bases. Trimming cost V 4 bases and J 0 bases; bases outside gene matches: 2. The CDR3 totals 14 residues. Germline CDR1 SGHRS, CDR2 YFSETQ. CDR3 sequence (DNA): TGCGCCAGCAGCCTGGGACAGGTGAACACTGAAGCTTTCTTT. Protein product: CASSLGQVNTEAFF.

The genes are TRBV11-2 and TRBJ1-2, with 7 bases matching TRBD1. V dropped 7 bases and J dropped 6; count of bases not matched to a gene: 8. The germline V gene has CDR1 SGHAT and CDR2 FQNNGV. There are 13 residues in the CDR3. CDR3 amino acids: CASTEQGVDGYTF. CDR3 sequence (DNA): TGTGCCAGCACCGAGCAGGGGGTGGATGGCTACACCTTC.

The V call is TRBV7-6, the J call TRBJ2-3; D remains unclear. CDR1 is SGHVS and CDR2 is FNYEAQ in the germline V gene. This CDR3 region has 15 residues. Trimming stripped 6 bases from V and 0 bases from J, with 13 bases between. The chain's CDR3 is CASSPNPLSTDTQYF. The CDR3 coding sequence is TGTGCCAGCAGTCCTAATCCCCTAAGCACAGATACGCAGTATTTT.

This rearrangement joins TRBV9 to TRBJ2-7; D is undetermined. The length of the CDR3 is 14 residues. Germline CDR1 reads SGDLS; CDR2 reads YYNGEE. V was clipped by 0 bases and J by 2 bases, with 9 bases between them. Written as DNA, the CDR3 is TGTGCCAGCAGCGTAGGATCGGGTACCTACGAGCAGTACTTC. The encoded protein is CASSVGSGTYEQYF.

The chain links TRBV9 to TRBJ2-2; TRBD2 matches 14 bases. The CDR3 runs to 16 residues. In germline, CDR1 is SGDLS, CDR2 YYNGEE. Trimming took 6 bases from V and 4 from J; bases not matched to a gene: 5. This CDR3 is CASMAGLAGGTGELFF. The DNA for the CDR3 is TGTGCCAGCATGGCCGGACTAGCGGGGGGCACCGGGGAGCTGTTTTTT. The full variable domain, its missing parts supplied by reference TRBV9 and TRBJ2-2, is DSGVTQTPKHLITATGQRVTLRCSPRSGDLSVYWYQQSLDQGLQFLIQYYNGEERAKGNILERFSAQQFPDLHSELNLSSLELGDSALYFCASMAGLAGGTGELFFGEGSRLTVL.

The rearrangement joins TRBV5-8 to TRBJ2-1; 9 bases line up with TRBD2. Germline loops: CDR1 SGHTS, CDR2 YDEGEE. CDR3 length: 15 residues. Unmatched junction bases numbered 11, after V lost 3 bases and J lost 10 bases. CDR3 nucleotides: TGTGCCAGCAGCTCCCCGCTAGCGGGAACCAGCGAGCAGTTCTTC. Translation gives CASSSPLAGTSEQFF.

The chain joins TRBV7-2 to TRBJ1-5; D gene unclear. The CDR3 runs 13 residues. Trimming cost V 8 bases and J 0 bases, with 8 bases left between them. Looked up from germline, CDR1 is SGHTA and CDR2 is FQGNSA. The CDR3 DNA is TGTGCCAGCGCACCAAATAGCAATCAGCCCCAGCATTTT. This codes for CASAPNSNQPQHF.

The genes are TRBV5-1 and TRBJ1-1; a possible D gene is TRBD1 (5 bases). Trimming pared 0 bases from V and 1 base from J, leaving 13 bases between. CDR1 SGHRS and CDR2 YFSETQ come from the germline V gene. The CDR3 consists of 16 residues. CDR3 nucleotides: TGCGCCAGCAGCTTGGTTGGGGGTCGGGGGAACACTGAAGCTTTCTTT. This sequence encodes CASSLVGGRGNTEAFF.

The chain carries TRBV27 and TRBJ2-1; no reliable D call. The CDR3 covers 13 residues. Per the germline V gene, CDR1 is MNHEY and CDR2 is SMNVEV (reference sequence). V was trimmed by 6 bases and J by 10 bases, leaving 16 bases between them. This CDR3 reads CASRTQRVQEQFF. CDR3 sequence (DNA): TGTGCCAGCAGGACCCAAAGAGTTCAGGAGCAGTTCTTC.

The CDR3 bases are TGTGCCAGCAGCCAAGTGACATACCCGAACACCGGGGAGCTGTTTTTT. It yields the protein CASSQVTYPNTGELFF. The J gene is TRBJ2-2, the V gene TRBV3-1 (or the pseudogene TRBV3-2); D is unresolved. V was clipped by 1 base and J by 0 bases, with 9 bases between them. This CDR3 has 16 residues. Germline V gene data show CDR1 as LGHDT and CDR2 as YNNKEL (reference sequence).

This clone was seen only once. The J gene is TRBJ2-3, the V gene TRBV14; D remains ambiguous. V lost 0 bases and J 1 base, leaving 11 bases between the germline ends. The CDR3 consists of 16 residues. Germline CDR1 is SGHDN and CDR2 is FVKESK. This chain's CDR3 is CASSQEVMGGTDTQYF. CDR3 DNA sequence: TGTGCCAGCAGCCAAGAAGTCATGGGCGGCACAGATACGCAGTATTTT.

This chain uses TRBV27 with TRBJ2-7; D is perhaps TRBD1 (6 bases). Germline loops: CDR1 MNHEY, CDR2 SMNVEV (reference sequence). The CDR3 loop spans 13 amino acids. The V gene lost 5 bases and the J gene lost 4 bases, with 12 bases spanning the gap. The chain's CDR3 is CASSPQDSYEQYF. CDR3 in DNA: TGTGCCAGCAGTCCCCAGGACAGTTACGAGCAGTACTTC.

The rearrangement uses TRBV27 and TRBJ1-2; D is possibly TRBD1 (5 bases). Trimming removed 0 bases at V and 8 bases at J, with 13 bases between. The CDR3 totals 14 residues. Germline assignment: CDR1 MNHEY and CDR2 SMNVEV (reference sequence). CDR3 nucleotide sequence: TGTGCCAGCAGTTTATCCGGAGGGGAGAGCGGCTACACCTTC. This codes for CASSLSGGESGYTF.

The chain recombines TRBV30 with TRBJ1-1; no reliable D call. This CDR3 has 11 residues. Between the trimmed V and J ends, which lost 4 bases and 5 bases, there was a span of 8 bases. From germline, CDR1 is GTSNPN and CDR2 SVGIG (reference sequence). CDR3: CAWKGGTEAFF. As DNA, the CDR3 is TGTGCCTGGAAAGGTGGAACTGAAGCTTTCTTT.

This rearrangement joins TRBV4-1 to TRBJ1-2, with D unresolved. Looked up from germline, CDR1 is MGHRA and CDR2 is YSYEKL. The V end was cut by 2 bases, the J end by 8 bases, with 21 bases between. The CDR3 runs to 16 residues. CDR3 nucleotides: TGCGCCAGCAGCCAAACCTTCGCCGGGCCTGGGAGGGGCTACACCTTC. This encodes CASSQTFAGPGRGYTF.

The rearrangement links TRBV19 to TRBJ1-1; 9 positions agree with TRBD1. Trimming at V came to 3 bases and at J to 10 bases, leaving 9 bases not matched to a gene. Germline V CDR1 and CDR2: LNHDA, SQIVND (reference sequence). This CDR3 comprises 14 residues. In DNA form, the CDR3 reads TGTGCCAGTAGTATTCGGACAGGGGCGGTTATAGCTTTCTTT. Its translation is CASSIRTGAVIAFF. The full variable domain, completed using reference TRBV19 and TRBJ1-1, is DGGITQSPKYLFRKEGQNVTLSCEQNLNHDAMYWYRQDPGQGLRLIYYSQIVNDFQKGDIAEGYSVSREKKESFPLTVTSAQKNPTAFYLCASSIRTGAVIAFFGQGTRLTVV.

The chain combines TRBV3-1 (or the pseudogene TRBV3-2) with TRBJ2-3, with D unresolved. The V end lost 0 bases, the J end lost 0 bases, and 13 bases lay between the germline ends. Germline CDR1 and CDR2: LGHDT and YNNKEL (reference sequence). The CDR3 extends over 17 amino acids. The CDR3 region is CASSQDQVAVSTDTQYF. The CDR3 region has the DNA TGTGCCAGCAGCCAAGATCAAGTGGCCGTTAGCACAGATACGCAGTATTTT.

This sequence joins TRBV5-6 and TRBJ2-7; unclear D gene. Germline V gene lookup returns CDR1 SGHDT and CDR2 YYEEEE. The CDR3 has 15 amino acids. With 0 bases removed from V and 3 bases from J, the gap between germline ends came to 13 bases. The CDR3 DNA is TGTGCCAGCAGCTTGGCCGCCGATAATCTCTACGAGCAGTACTTC. This encodes CASSLAADNLYEQYF.

The rearrangement joins TRBV3-1 (or the pseudogene TRBV3-2) to TRBJ2-1; D is perhaps TRBD1 or TRBD2 (7 bases each). CDR1 and CDR2 (germline): LGHDT, YNNKEL (reference sequence). The CDR3 consists of 18 residues. V was cut by 4 bases and J by 2 bases, with 21 bases left in between. CDR3 loop: CASSRDRSPAGTYNEQFF. The DNA for the CDR3 is TGTGCCAGCAGCCGGGACAGAAGCCCAGCGGGGACCTACAATGAGCAGTTCTTC.

This chain uses TRBV3-1 (or the pseudogene TRBV3-2) with TRBJ2-3; 11 bases line up with TRBD2. V dropped 6 bases and J dropped 3; count of bases not matched to a gene: 5. The CDR3 extends over 15 amino acids. Germline CDR1 LGHDT, CDR2 YNNKEL (reference sequence). In nucleotides, the CDR3 is TGTGCCAGCAGAGAACTAGCGGGAGCGACAGATACGCAGTATTTT. Translating it yields CASRELAGATDTQYF.

V gene TRBV6-6 combines with J gene TRBJ1-4; D is possibly TRBD1 (5 bases). Germline V gene sequence: CDR1 MNHNY, CDR2 SVGAGI (reference sequence). The CDR3 contains 12 residues. The ends were cut back, 2 bases at V and 17 bases at J, with 15 bases in the middle. The CDR3 protein is CASSYSAGRPFF. CDR3 DNA: TGTGCCAGCAGTTACAGCGCGGGGCGACCCTTTTTT.

The chain combines TRBV6-4 with TRBJ1-2, with TRBD1 as a possible D gene (6 bases). V lost 3 bases to trimming and J lost 7 bases, with 15 bases between them. Germline values: CDR1 MRHNA, CDR2 SNTAGT. The CDR3 length is 14 residues. The CDR3, as DNA: TGTGCCAGCAGTGATCGTGACAGGACGAGTGGCTACACCTTC. As protein: CASSDRDRTSGYTF.

This clone is a singleton in its sample. The gene calls are TRBV19 and TRBJ2-7, with D possibly being TRBD1 (5 bases). The CDR3 is 13 residues long. Germline CDR1 is LNHDA and CDR2 is SQIVND (reference sequence). Trimming stripped 4 bases from V and 4 bases from J, with 11 bases between. In nucleotides, the CDR3 is TGTGCCAGTAGTAGGACGACAGAGTACGAGCAGTACTTC. Amino acid sequence: CASSRTTEYEQYF.

V usage is TRBV5-4 and J usage is TRBJ1-1; D is undetermined. This CDR3 contains 13 residues. V shed 2 bases and J shed 0 bases, with 5 bases lying between them. From germline, CDR1 is SGHNT and CDR2 YYREEE (reference sequence). The CDR3 protein is CASSFDVNTEAFF. As DNA, the CDR3 is TGTGCCAGCAGCTTTGACGTGAACACTGAAGCTTTCTTT.

The CDR3 spells CATSDSLAGGYNEQFF. CDR3 bases: TGTGCCACCAGTGATTCGCTAGCGGGGGGATACAATGAGCAGTTCTTC. The V and J genes are TRBV24-1 and TRBJ2-1; 11 nucleotides line up with TRBD2. CDR1 and CDR2 from the germline V gene are KGHDR and SFDVKD. V lost 2 bases and J lost 4; bases outside the gene matches: 3. This CDR3 is 16 amino acids long.